The sequence of this TCR beta chain was determined in a study of shared clonotypes between healthy human individuals. Looking at the study overall: Each donor contributed plates that comprised three CD4 naive, three CD4 memory, two CD8 naive and one CD8 memory.

For this clone: Its antigen is not known. One base separates it from a far larger clone, so it is likely a read error. Other DNA sequences of this sample code for an identical CDR3.

V was shortened by 2 bases and J by 5 bases, with 6 bases between the two germline ends. CDR1 and CDR2 from the germline V gene are DFQATT and SNEGSKA (reference sequence). The CDR3 has 11 amino acids. Sequencing used immunoSEQ multiplex PCR; TCRdb keeps in-frame clones, though not all of them. The data contain over a million clones, around 78% of them singletons. The healthy adult donors were HIV-negative and reported no recent acute infections or vaccinations. Study-level results: Among donors, sharing of clonotypes was expected to be affected by sequencing depth. Even with large depth, rarefaction showed that sorted-subset sequencing was incomplete.

The TCR was taken from a man aged 18 to 29 in good health. Some clones in this sample may be carry-over from other donors' samples. This sequence joins TRBV20-1 and TRBJ2-5; D is possibly TRBD2 (6 bases). The sequencing sample was made of memory CD4+ T cells from PBMCs. Documented subset: CD45RA-negative fraction. In DNA form, the CDR3 reads TGCAGTGCTAGACTAGCGGAGACCCAGTACTTC. As protein: CSARLAETQYF.